Below are 24 T cell receptor beta chains sequenced from a single sample in a study of cytomegalovirus exposure and HLA in healthy donors. The PCR ran on 60 Vbeta and 13 Jbeta primers. Using immunoSEQ multiplex PCR, the repertoire was profiled, and TCRdb retains in-frame clones only, with some absent. The top ten clones hold 2.5% of a sample with some 77,000 clones, around three quarters of them seen once. Input material: PBMCs. These receptors came from a man aged 25 to 40 in good health and CMV-seronegative.

This clone was observed a handful of times. V gene TRBV29-1 combines with J gene TRBJ2-3, with 9 nucleotides matching TRBD1. Germline assignment: CDR1 SQVTM and CDR2 ANQGSEA. CDR3 length: 13 amino acids. With V trimmed by 7 bases and J by 6 bases, 8 bases remained unmatched. The CDR3: CSASGTGSDTQYF. The CDR3 DNA is TGCAGCGCATCCGGGACAGGGTCCGATACGCAGTATTTT.

This clone was observed a few times. The rearrangement joins TRBV9 to TRBJ1-1, with D maybe TRBD1 (6 bases). Germline CDR1 is SGDLS and CDR2 is YYNGEE. Trimming removed 4 bases at V and 0 bases at J, with 19 bases between. This CDR3 has 17 residues. The CDR3, as DNA: TGTGCCAGCAGCCCCCAAGGGGGACGGACGATGAACACTGAAGCTTTCTTT. It codes for CASSPQGGRTMNTEAFF.

The chain combines TRBV29-1 with TRBJ2-3; 13 bases fit TRBD2. This CDR3 contains 15 residues. After removal of 3 bases from V and 1 base from J, the junction contained 1 base not matched to a gene. From germline, CDR1 is SQVTM and CDR2 ANQGSEA. CDR3 sequence reads: CSVDGLAGGTDTQYF. The CDR3 DNA is TGCAGCGTTGACGGACTAGCGGGAGGCACAGATACGCAGTATTTT.

The chain uses TRBV4-2 and TRBJ1-2, with D tentatively TRBD1 (5 bases). V lost 4 bases, J lost 1 base, and 13 bases lay in between. The CDR3 totals 15 residues. Per the germline V gene, CDR1 is LGHNA and CDR2 is YNFKEQ. The CDR3 protein is CASSLSGLINYGYTF. As DNA, the CDR3 is TGTGCCAGCAGCCTCTCGGGACTGATTAACTATGGCTACACCTTC.

The genes are TRBV11-2 and TRBJ2-3; D perhaps matches TRBD1 (6 bases). This CDR3 is built from 13 residues. V lost 1 base to trimming and J lost 4 bases, with 6 bases between them. Germline V gene sequence: CDR1 SGHAT, CDR2 FQNNGV. The CDR3 DNA sequence: TGTGCCAGCAGCTTAGGACAGGCAGATACGCAGTATTTT. Its protein is CASSLGQADTQYF.

The chain couples TRBV7-2 to TRBJ1-4; D uncertain. The V and J ends lost 5 bases and 8 bases respectively, with 18 bases between them. CDR3 size: 15 residues. Germline assignment: CDR1 SGHTA and CDR2 FQGNSA. The CDR3 loop reads CASSPQEGMGEKLFF. CDR3 nucleotide sequence: TGTGCCAGCAGCCCCCAGGAGGGTATGGGCGAAAAACTGTTTTTT.

This sequence joins TRBV7-2 and TRBJ2-3, with D possibly being TRBD2 (5 bases). This CDR3 spans 15 amino acids. The V gene's germline CDR1 is SGHTA and CDR2 FQGNSA. V was shortened by 5 bases and J by 0 bases, with 12 bases between the two germline ends. CDR3 protein: CASSPGLISTDTQYF. DNA for the CDR3: TGTGCCAGCAGCCCCGGACTGATTAGCACAGATACGCAGTATTTT.

The V and J genes are TRBV11-2 and TRBJ2-5, with a tentative D call TRBD1 (5 bases). This CDR3 has 14 amino acids. The ends were cut back, 1 base at V and 5 bases at J, with 11 bases in the middle. Per the germline V gene, CDR1 is SGHAT and CDR2 is FQNNGV. The CDR3 loop is CASSLAGPGETQYF. CDR3 coding DNA: TGTGCCAGCAGCTTAGCGGGTCCAGGGGAGACCCAGTACTTC.

J is TRBJ2-7 and V is TRBV11-3; no clear D. Trimming took off 4 bases at V and 10 bases at J, with 14 bases between the two ends. Germline V gene sequence: CDR1 SGHNT, CDR2 YENEEA. This CDR3 comprises 12 residues. CDR3 residues: CASSSSDRHQYF. The DNA for the CDR3 is TGTGCCAGCAGCTCTTCAGACCGACACCAGTACTTC.

This chain uses TRBV5-1 with TRBJ2-7; 8 bases are a match to TRBD1. The CDR3 totals 14 residues. J gave up 5 bases and V 4 bases, and 8 bases lay outside the gene matches. CDR1 SGHRS and CDR2 YFSETQ come from the germline V gene. Written as DNA, the CDR3 is TGCGCCAGCAGCCTAAGACAGGGGCTCAACGAGCAGTACTTC. This codes for CASSLRQGLNEQYF.

This chain links TRBV19 with TRBJ1-2, with 10 positions matching TRBD1. The CDR3 runs 15 residues. The germline gives CDR1 LNHDA, CDR2 SQIVND (reference sequence). J gave up 3 bases and V 3 bases, and 4 bases lay outside the gene matches. CDR3 residues: CASSIPGTGDYGYTF. CDR3 nucleotide sequence: TGTGCCAGTAGTATTCCCGGGACAGGGGACTATGGCTACACCTTC.

The J gene is TRBJ2-3, the V gene TRBV10-3; D uncertain. Germline CDR1 reads ENHRY; CDR2 reads SYGVKD. V was pared by 5 bases and J by 0 bases, with 3 bases between. CDR3 length equals 12 residues. CDR3 sequence: CAISPSTDTQYF. The CDR3 bases are TGTGCCATCAGTCCTAGCACAGATACGCAGTATTTT.

V is TRBV30 and J is TRBJ1-4; 8 bases are shared with TRBD1. Germline CDR1 GTSNPN, CDR2 SVGIG (reference sequence). Unmatched junction bases numbered 7, after V lost 0 bases and J lost 7 bases. This CDR3 is 15 amino acids long. The CDR3 DNA is TGTGCCTGGAGTGTACTGTCAGGGGGCGGTGAAAAACTGTTTTTT. This codes for CAWSVLSGGGEKLFF.

The rearrangement uses TRBV18 and TRBJ2-7, with a tentative D call TRBD2 (5 bases). From germline, CDR1 is KGHSH and CDR2 LQKENI. The V gene lost 2 bases and the J gene lost 3 bases, with 11 bases spanning the gap. The CDR3 sequence is 14 residues long. The CDR3 here is CASSPTGLDYEQYF. The CDR3 DNA reads TGTGCCAGCTCACCAACGGGATTGGACTACGAGCAGTACTTC.

The rearrangement uses TRBV23-1 and TRBJ2-7; 13 bases are a match to TRBD2. TRBV23-1 is treated as an ORF (open reading frame) with a function not yet certain. J gave up 0 bases and V 1 base, and 9 bases lay outside the gene matches. This CDR3 spans 19 amino acids. The CDR3 region is CASSQLFGLAGVSSYEQYF. The DNA of the CDR3 is TGCGCCAGCAGTCAATTATTCGGACTAGCGGGGGTGAGCTCCTACGAGCAGTACTTC.

J is TRBJ2-5 and V is TRBV7-9, with D possibly TRBD1 on 5 matching bases. The J call may be mistaken, given a closer DNA end match to TRBJ2-7. The CDR3 is 14 amino acids. From germline, CDR1 is SEHNR and CDR2 FQNEAQ (reference sequence). The CDR3 is CASSLAGQTYEQYF. CDR3 bases: TGTGCCAGCAGCTTGGCTGGACAAACCTACGAGCAGTACTTC.

The chain links TRBV7-9 to TRBJ1-1, with D tentatively TRBD1 (5 bases). The CDR3 spans 16 residues. CDR1 and CDR2 (germline): SEHNR, FQNEAQ (reference sequence). With 5 bases removed from V and 1 base from J, the gap between germline ends came to 17 bases. The CDR3 sequence: CASSAERGWENTEAFF. CDR3 sequence (DNA): TGTGCCAGCAGCGCGGAAAGGGGCTGGGAGAACACTGAAGCTTTCTTT.

V usage is TRBV6-1 and J usage is TRBJ2-1; D ambiguous. The V end lost 4 bases, the J end lost 8 bases, and 6 bases lay between the germline ends. Germline V gene data show CDR1 as MNHNS and CDR2 as SASEGT. This CDR3 is 11 amino acids long. The CDR3 DNA follows: TGTGCCAGCAGTGTGTACTATGAGCAGTTCTTC. It encodes CASSVYYEQFF.

The chain is built from TRBV27 and TRBJ1-1; D gene uncertain. The V end was cut by 8 bases, the J end by 8 bases, with 18 bases between. Germline-derived CDR1 and CDR2 are MNHEY and SMNVEV (reference sequence). The CDR3 runs 13 residues. The CDR3 nucleotides read TGTGCCAGCTCCTCCTGGTTGTCGGGGGAAGCTTTCTTT. The encoded protein is CASSSWLSGEAFF.

The J gene is TRBJ2-2, the V gene TRBV4-1; the D gene is possibly TRBD2 (5 bases). The CDR3 runs 18 residues. Germline V CDR1 and CDR2: MGHRA, YSYEKL. V was clipped by 1 base and J by 0 bases, with 15 bases between them. The CDR3 nucleotides are TGCGCCAGCAGCCAAGTAGACTACAGTTCCTCGAACACCGGGGAGCTGTTTTTT. Translation: CASSQVDYSSSNTGELFF.

The chain combines TRBV28 with TRBJ1-2; D might be TRBD1 (5 bases). V was clipped by 8 bases and J by 4 bases, with 17 bases between them. Germline loops: CDR1 MDHEN, CDR2 SYDVKM. The CDR3 has 14 residues. CDR3 residues: CASLEGLGTYGYTF. The CDR3, as DNA: TGTGCCAGCCTGGAGGGGCTAGGCACCTATGGCTACACCTTC.

The chain combines TRBV2 with TRBJ2-2; D is possibly TRBD2 (5 bases). Germline assignment: CDR1 SNHLY and CDR2 FYNNEI. The CDR3 length is 16 residues. Between the trimmed V and J ends, which lost 6 bases and 0 bases, there was a span of 14 bases. CDR3 DNA sequence: TGTGCCAGCAGCCAAGAGGGTAATGCGAACACCGGGGAGCTGTTTTTT. This gives the protein CASSQEGNANTGELFF.

In its sample, this clone was seen once. V usage is TRBV6-4 and J usage is TRBJ1-1; 7 bases line up with TRBD1. CDR1 MRHNA and CDR2 SNTAGT come from the germline V gene. Trimming took 9 bases from V and 6 from J; bases not matched to a gene: 13. The CDR3 covers 14 residues. CDR3: CARGPRTGGAEAFF. CDR3 coding DNA: TGTGCCAGGGGACCGAGGACAGGAGGGGCTGAAGCTTTCTTT.

The CDR3 DNA is TGTGCCAGCAGTGATTGGAAGGGGACCGGGGAGCTGTTTTTT. Its translation: CASSDWKGTGELFF. The rearrangement uses TRBV2 and TRBJ2-2; maybe TRBD1 (5 bases). This CDR3 contains 14 residues. Germline V gene data show CDR1 as SNHLY and CDR2 as FYNNEI. V was clipped by 3 bases and J by 5 bases, with 10 bases between them.